A selection of T cell receptor beta chains follows, all from one sample in a study of cytomegalovirus exposure and HLA in healthy donors. The data were produced by immunoSEQ multiplex PCR, yet TCRdb's version contains in-frame clones alone and is incomplete. The profile shows more than 95,000 clones, approximately 72% of them singletons. Material for sequencing was PBMCs. Receptors were obtained from a man aged 25 to 40 in good health and CMV-seronegative. CDR3s include the opening cysteine and the closing phenylalanine or tryptophan. The D gene is left open where the match is weak. Clone size is shown for a subset of rows, as once, few, many or a class of expanded clone.

TRBV7-7	TRBD1	TRBJ2-5	.	CASSLFRGQGETQYF	TGTGCTAGCAGTTTGTTCAGGGGGCAGGGGGAGACCCAGTACTTC
TRBV9	TRBD1	TRBJ2-1	.	CASSRTGGFYNEQFF	TGTGCCAGCAGCCGGACAGGGGGCTTCTACAATGAGCAGTTCTTC
TRBV4-3	TRBD2	TRBJ2-3	.	CASSELAASTDTQYF	TGCGCCAGCAGTGAACTAGCGGCTAGCACAGATACGCAGTATTTT
TRBV5-6	.	TRBJ2-1	.	CASSLLVRFTYNEQFF	TGTGCCAGCAGCTTGCTCGTCCGGTTTACCTACAATGAGCAGTTCTTC
TRBV4-1	TRBD2	TRBJ2-7	.	CASSQDSGTYEQYF	TGCGCCAGCAGCCAAGATAGCGGGACCTACGAGCAGTACTTC
TRBV4-3	.	TRBJ2-5	few	CASSQESRTMKETQYF	TGCGCCAGCAGCCAAGAGTCCAGGACAATGAAAGAGACCCAGTACTTC
TRBV5-1	TRBD2	TRBJ2-1	.	CASRFGTTGYNEQFF	TGCGCCAGCAGATTTGGGACTACTGGATACAATGAGCAGTTCTTC
TRBV27	.	TRBJ2-1	.	CASSSVYNEQFF	TGTGCCAGCAGTTCGGTCTACAATGAGCAGTTCTTC
TRBV27	.	TRBJ2-5	once	CASSSQETQYF	TGTGCCAGCAGTTCACAAGAGACCCAGTACTTC
TRBV2	TRBD1	TRBJ1-6	.	CASSDRGLSPLHF	TGTGCCAGCAGTGACAGGGGGCTGTCACCCCTCCACTTT
TRBV2	TRBD2	TRBJ2-4	few	CASRLAGGKNIQYF	TGTGCCAGCCGACTAGCGGGAGGCAAAAACATTCAGTACTTC
TRBV5-1	.	TRBJ2-1	.	CASSFSLHEQFF	TGCGCCAGCAGCTTTAGTCTTCATGAGCAGTTCTTC
TRBV4-3	TRBD2	TRBJ2-1	.	CASSHTSGGYNEQFF	TGCGCCAGCAGCCACACTAGCGGGGGTTACAATGAGCAGTTCTTC
TRBV6-5	.	TRBJ2-5	.	CASSRDQETQYF	TGTGCCAGCAGTCGGGACCAAGAGACCCAGTACTTC
TRBV5-4	TRBD1	TRBJ2-6	.	CASSLGGQGVSFSGANVLTF	TGTGCCAGCAGCTTGGGCGGACAGGGAGTCTCCTTCTCTGGGGCCAACGTCCTGACTTTC
TRBV5-6	.	TRBJ1-1	once	CASSLVGEIEAFF	TGTGCCAGCAGCTTGGTAGGGGAAATTGAAGCTTTCTTT
TRBV6-1	TRBD1	TRBJ2-7	.	CASSVRFGTADYEQYF	TGTGCCAGCAGTGTCCGTTTCGGGACAGCGGACTACGAGCAGTACTTC
TRBV9	.	TRBJ1-4	.	CASSVGNSPTNEKLFF	TGTGCCAGCAGCGTAGGGAACAGTCCAACTAATGAAAAACTGTTTTTT
TRBV5-1	.	TRBJ1-1	.	CASSPIQVNTEAFF	TGCGCCAGCAGCCCGATCCAGGTGAACACTGAAGCTTTCTTT
TRBV6-5	.	TRBJ2-7	.	CASSYQGYEQYF	TGTGCCAGCAGTTACCAGGGGTACGAGCAGTACTTC
TRBV23-1	.	TRBJ1-5	.	CASSPPQGVNQPQHF	TGCGCCAGCAGTCCCCCCCAGGGTGTCAATCAGCCCCAGCATTTT
TRBV4-3	.	TRBJ2-1	few	CASSQDQGSSYNEQFF	TGCGCCAGCAGCCAAGACCAGGGGAGCTCCTACAATGAGCAGTTCTTC
TRBV28	.	TRBJ1-1	.	CAVVLASNTEAFF	TGTGCCGTGGTATTGGCCTCTAACACTGAAGCTTTCTTT
TRBV5-1	TRBD1	TRBJ2-2	few	CASGGGTGNTGELFF	TGCGCCAGCGGAGGCGGGACAGGGAACACCGGGGAGCTGTTTTTT
TRBV30	.	TRBJ2-3	few	CAWSVSETSTDTQYF	TGTGCCTGGAGTGTATCGGAGACTAGCACAGATACGCAGTATTTT
TRBV27	.	TRBJ2-7	once	CASSSWKVGDPYEQYF	TGTGCCAGCAGTTCCTGGAAGGTCGGAGACCCTTACGAGCAGTACTTC
TRBV11-2	TRBD1	TRBJ1-1	.	CASSTRDRNTEAFF	TGTGCCAGCAGCACCAGGGACAGGAACACTGAAGCTTTCTTT
TRBV7-9	.	TRBJ1-4	.	CSSSSGGEKLFF	TGTTCCAGCAGCTCGGGGGGGGAAAAACTGTTTTTT
TRBV9	.	TRBJ2-5	.	CASSVLGGETQYF	TGTGCCAGCAGCGTACTTGGGGGGGAGACCCAGTACTTC
TRBV6-6	.	TRBJ1-3	.	CASSGEANTIYF	TGTGCCAGCAGTGGGGAGGCAAACACCATATATTTT
TRBV4-1	.	TRBJ1-1	.	CASSQDPRDEVAFF	TGCGCCAGCAGCCAAGATCCCAGGGATGAGGTAGCTTTCTTT
TRBV7-8	.	TRBJ2-7	.	CASSLSGAPYEQYF	TGTGCCAGCAGCTTATCAGGGGCCCCCTACGAGCAGTACTTC
TRBV20-1	.	TRBJ1-5	.	CSAQDNQPQHF	TGCAGTGCTCAGGATAATCAGCCCCAGCATTTT
TRBV27	TRBD1	TRBJ2-7	.	CASSLYRGYEQYF	TGTGCCAGCAGTCTGTACAGGGGGTACGAGCAGTACTTC
TRBV5-4	TRBD2	TRBJ2-3	.	CASSQTSGGAGTDTQYF	TGTGCCAGCAGCCAAACTAGCGGGGGGGCCGGTACCGATACGCAGTATTTT
TRBV9	TRBD2	TRBJ2-1	.	CASSEGPSGRRDEQFF	TGTGCCAGCAGCGAGGGCCCTAGCGGGAGACGGGATGAGCAGTTCTTC
TRBV5-4	TRBD2	TRBJ2-3	.	CASRPDLAGGPDTQYF	TGTGCCAGCAGACCAGACCTAGCGGGAGGGCCAGATACGCAGTATTTT
TRBV7-2	.	TRBJ1-2	.	CASSFNIPAYGYTF	TGTGCCAGCAGCTTTAACATCCCCGCCTATGGCTACACCTTC
TRBV4-3	.	TRBJ1-2	.	CASSPLDRANYGYTF	TGCGCCAGCAGCCCCCTGGACAGAGCTAACTATGGCTACACCTTC
TRBV9	.	TRBJ1-1	.	CASSVATENTEAFF	TGTGCCAGCAGCGTAGCGACAGAGAACACTGAAGCTTTCTTT
TRBV28	.	TRBJ1-6	.	CASSLAGKVNPLHF	TGTGCCAGCAGTTTGGCAGGGAAGGTTAATCCCCTCCACTTT
TRBV27	.	TRBJ1-4	.	CASSWTASPNEKLFF	TGTGCCAGCAGTTGGACAGCTAGTCCTAATGAAAAACTGTTTTTT